This entry lists 16 T cell receptor beta chains sequenced from one sample in a study of T cell repertoires in cytomegalovirus infection. A single record per CDR3 protein comes from TCRdb applying MiXCR to the reads. Of around 490,000 distinct CDR3 sequences listed, approximately 26% were seen once; the top ten hold less than 15%. The sample taken for sequencing was PBMCs. The origin of the receptors is a human donor in good health (CMV status not recorded). Some clones in this sample may be carry-over from other donors' samples.

This clonotype was seen a handful of times. The chain is built from TRBV28 and TRBJ2-7; D gene uncertain. Between the trimmed V and J ends, which lost 3 bases and 3 bases, there was a span of 9 bases. CDR3 length equals 13 residues. Germline loops: CDR1 MDHEN, CDR2 SYDVKM. The CDR3 region is CASSFGHHYEQYV. DNA of the CDR3: TGTGCCAGCAGTTTTGGCCACCACTACGAGCAGTACGTC.

This clonotype was seen a few times. CDR3 sequence: CASSPNQGTLTYEQYF. CDR3 nucleotides: TGTGCCAGCAGCCCGAACCAGGGCACACTAACTTACGAGCAGTACTTC. The chain couples TRBV7-9 to TRBJ2-7, with D possibly TRBD1 on 5 matching bases. Germline CDR1 and CDR2: SEHNR and FQNEAQ (reference sequence). CDR3 length equals 16 residues. Deletions cut 5 bases from V and 4 bases from J, with 21 bases between.

This clonotype was detected ten times or more. This sequence joins TRBV7-9 and TRBJ1-2; 7 nucleotides line up with TRBD1. The V segment lost 3 bases and the J segment 8 bases; nucleotides outside the gene matches: 9. The CDR3 is 14 residues long. Per the germline V gene, CDR1 is SEHNR and CDR2 is FQNEAQ (reference sequence). The CDR3 reads CASSFLRTGGGYTF. The CDR3 bases are TGTGCCAGCAGCTTTCTAAGGACAGGCGGGGGCTACACCTTC.

In this sample, this clonotype turned up many times. The V call is TRBV7-2, the J call TRBJ2-7; D remains unclear. The CDR3 totals 14 residues. Germline V CDR1 and CDR2: SGHTA, FQGNSA. The ends were cut back, 0 bases at V and 0 bases at J, with 6 bases in the middle. In nucleotides, the CDR3 is TGTGCCAGCAGCTTAGCAAGGCACTCCTACGAGCAGTACTTC. Protein sequence: CASSLARHSYEQYF.

V is TRBV19 and J is TRBJ2-1, with TRBD2 as a possible D gene (7 bases). The CDR3 spans 15 residues. The V gene's germline CDR1 is LNHDA and CDR2 SQIVND (reference sequence). The ends were cut back, 8 bases at V and 4 bases at J, with 18 bases in the middle. CDR3 in DNA: TGTGCCAGTGACTCGGGGGCTAGCGGTTACAATGAGCAGTTCTTC. Translating gives CASDSGASGYNEQFF. Using reference TRBV19 and TRBJ2-1 for the parts outside the CDR3, the full variable domain is DGGITQSPKYLFRKEGQNVTLSCEQNLNHDAMYWYRQDPGQGLRLIYYSQIVNDFQKGDIAEGYSVSREKKESFPLTVTSAQKNPTAFYLCASDSGASGYNEQFFGPGTRLTVL.

The chain carries TRBV11-2 and TRBJ2-5; 8 nucleotides agree with TRBD2. Trimming removed 5 bases from V and 5 bases from J; junction bases left unmatched: 10. There are 15 residues in the CDR3. Germline V gives CDR1 SGHAT, CDR2 FQNNGV. CDR3 amino acids: CASSQGTRGGETQYF. For the CDR3, the DNA is TGTGCCAGCAGCCAGGGGACTAGAGGAGGGGAGACCCAGTACTTC.

This sequence joins TRBV5-1 and TRBJ2-3; 11 bases agree with TRBD2. Trimming took 4 bases from V and 4 from J; bases not matched to a gene: 8. The germline V gene encodes CDR1 SGHRS and CDR2 YFSETQ. The CDR3 spans 16 residues. The CDR3 DNA sequence: TGCGCCAGCAGCCTGGGACTAGCGGTGTTTCCAGATACGCAGTATTTT. This sequence encodes CASSLGLAVFPDTQYF.

The chain has TRBV6-2 or TRBV6-3 and TRBJ1-5; D is possibly TRBD1 (6 bases). V was cut by 6 bases and J by 1 base, with 13 bases left in between. The germline CDR1 and CDR2 sequences are MNHEY and SVGEGT. This CDR3 has 15 amino acids. In DNA, the CDR3 is TGTGCCAGCAGAAACAGGGATTGGAGCAATCAGCCCCAGCATTTT. This codes for CASRNRDWSNQPQHF.

The sample holds a few counts of this clonotype. This chain joins TRBV7-3 and TRBJ2-5, with TRBD2 matching over 8 bases. The CDR3 length is 16 residues. Germline trimming cut 1 base from V and 5 bases from J; bases unmatched to any gene: 9. Germline V gives CDR1 SGHTA, CDR2 FQGTGA. For the CDR3, the DNA is TGTGCCAGCAGCTTAAAGGCCAGCGGGAGAGGCGAGACCCAGTACTTC. Translation: CASSLKASGRGETQYF. Full variable domain (missing parts from reference TRBV7-3 and TRBJ2-5): GAGVSQTPSNKVTEKGKYVELRCDPISGHTALYWYRQSLGQGPEFLIYFQGTGAADDSGLPNDRFFAVRPEGSVSTLKIQRTERGDSAVYLCASSLKASGRGETQYFGPGTRLLVL.

This clonotype has a count of ten or more. J is TRBJ2-1 and V is TRBV7-2, with D perhaps TRBD1 (7 bases). The germline V gene encodes CDR1 SGHTA and CDR2 FQGNSA. The CDR3 has 13 amino acids. Trimming removed 5 bases at V and 7 bases at J, with 12 bases between. This CDR3 reads CASSLRGVNEQFF. DNA of the CDR3: TGTGCCAGCAGCCTCAGGGGGGTAAATGAGCAGTTCTTC.

Here the CDR3 DNA reads TGTGCCAGCAGCCCGCAAAGATCCACAGATACGCAGTATTTT. It translates to CASSPQRSTDTQYF. The rearrangement uses TRBV4-2 and TRBJ2-3; D gene uncertain. The ends were cut back, 4 bases at V and 2 bases at J, with 10 bases in the middle. This CDR3 contains 14 residues. CDR1 and CDR2 (germline): LGHNA, YNFKEQ.

J is TRBJ2-1 and V is TRBV25-1, with 11 positions matching TRBD2. Trimming at V came to 3 bases and at J to 7 bases, leaving 5 bases not matched to a gene. The germline V gene has CDR1 MGHDK and CDR2 SYGVNS. This CDR3 is built from 15 residues. CDR3 DNA sequence: TGTGCCAGCAGTGACGCTAGCGGGAGGCGTAATGAGCAGTTCTTC. This codes for CASSDASGRRNEQFF.

The rearrangement links TRBV24-1 to TRBJ1-5, with D perhaps matching TRBD1 (5 bases). The CDR3 extends over 11 amino acids. The germline gives CDR1 KGHDR, CDR2 SFDVKD. V was trimmed by 12 bases and J by 5 bases, leaving 10 bases between them. DNA of the CDR3: TGTGCCCCCCCGGGGCATCAGCCCCAGCATTTT. This encodes CAPPGHQPQHF.

This clonotype was observed many times. CDR3 sequence (DNA): TGTGCCAGTAGTATCCGGGGACAGACAACTACTCTGAACACTGAAGCTTTCTTT. Its protein product is CASSIRGQTTTLNTEAFF. V usage is TRBV19 and J usage is TRBJ1-1; TRBD1 matches at 7 bases. Germline-derived CDR1 and CDR2 are LNHDA and SQIVND (reference sequence). The CDR3 sequence is 18 residues long. With V trimmed by 3 bases and J by 0 bases, 13 bases remained unmatched.

The J gene is TRBJ1-2, the V gene TRBV12-3 or TRBV12-4; D is uncertain. Trimming pared 5 bases from V and 8 bases from J, leaving 15 bases between. The CDR3 is 13 amino acids. The CDR3 spells CASSQRTINGYTF. In nucleotides, the CDR3 is TGTGCCAGCAGTCAACGGACGATTAACGGCTACACCTTC.

Only a few counts were recorded for this clonotype. The genes are TRBV7-2 and TRBJ2-2, with 8 bases fitting TRBD1. There are 14 residues in the CDR3. The V and J ends lost 7 bases and 5 bases, in that order; junction bases with no gene match: 6. From germline, CDR1 is SGHTA and CDR2 FQGNSA. The chain's CDR3 is CASTWTGYTGELFF. CDR3 bases: TGTGCCAGCACCTGGACAGGGTATACCGGGGAGCTGTTTTTT.